This entry is about one T cell receptor (beta chain). The antigen is undetermined. The data originate from a study of graft-versus-host responses after intestinal transplantation. Study summary: Grafts were multivisceral, liver-intestinal, or isolated intestinal.

Measured with immunoSEQ multiplex PCR; TCRdb has only the in-frame clones, and not every one. This sample has 25,000 to 30,000 clones, with roughly 82% found just once. There are 18 residues in the CDR3. The germline gives CDR1 SGHTA, CDR2 FQGTGA. Unmatched junction bases numbered 11, after V lost 0 bases and J lost 4 bases. The chain has TRBV7-3 and TRBJ2-1, with 8 positions matching TRBD2. Sample: unstimulated CD4+ T cells sorted from spleen or lymph node cells, taken before intestinal transplant. The sequence was collected from a human donor who received an intestinal transplant. The CDR3 sequence: CASSLTGVTGGVYNEQFF. The CDR3 bases are TGTGCCAGCAGCTTAACGGGTGTTACGGGAGGGGTGTACAATGAGCAGTTCTTC. The full variable domain, with the rest looked up from reference TRBV7-3 and TRBJ2-1, is GAGVSQTPSNKVTEKGKYVELRCDPISGHTALYWYRQSLGQGPEFLIYFQGTGAADDSGLPNDRFFAVRPEGSVSTLKIQRTERGDSAVYLCASSLTGVTGGVYNEQFFGPGTRLTVL.